This record concerns one T cell receptor beta chain sequence. There were TCR beta CDR3 regions amplified from RNA transcripts. A set of HTBI primers served as the primers for a first-round RT-PCR of the TCR CDR3. TCRdb reprocessed the multiplex PCR reads via MiXCR and lists one record per CDR3 protein. Of 600,000 to 800,000 distinct CDR3 sequences in the sample, roughly a third were seen once. Newly diagnosed hyperthyroidism, duration under 2 months, in patients aged 18 to 65. The PBMCs had their origin in roughly 9.4 ml of fresh peripheral blood. Germline CDR1 is SNHLY and CDR2 is FYNNEI. The V end was cut by 4 bases, the J end by 5 bases, with 6 bases between. The CDR3 runs 13 residues. The data were obtained in a study of T cells in Graves' hyperthyroidism and ophthalmopathy.

The sequence came from a woman aged 40 to 55 with Graves' hyperthyroidism. The genes are TRBV2 and TRBJ1-6; D is unclear. The sequenced sample was blood. CDR3 in DNA: TGTGCCAGCAGTGGCAGAAATAATTCACCCCTCCACTTT. Translation gives CASSGRNNSPLHF. Full variable domain (outside the CDR3, taken from reference TRBV2 and TRBJ1-6): EPEVTQTPSHQVTQMGQEVILRCVPISNHLYFYWYRQILGQKVEFLVSFYNNEISEKSEIFDDQFSVERPDGSNFTLKIRSTKLEDSAMYFCASSGRNNSPLHFGNGTRLTVT.